This TCR beta chain was recorded in a study of blood T cell repertoires in COVID-19. This CDR3 region has 16 residues. V lost 3 bases and J 9 bases, leaving 21 bases between the germline ends. The germline V gene has CDR1 MDHEN and CDR2 SYDVKM. TCRdb keeps only in-frame clones here, not all; method: immunoSEQ multiplex PCR. The data contain 79,000 or so clones, about nine tenths of them singletons. The chain joins TRBV28 to TRBJ1-5; D is ambiguous. Source material: peripheral blood. This receptor was obtained from a human donor in a cohort sampled during active COVID-19. The DNA of the CDR3 is TGTGCCAGCAGTTTTTCAGGTCGCGGGTTATCGGGGCCCCAGCATTTT. Translation: CASSFSGRGLSGPQHF.